This is a list of T cell receptor beta chains from one sample in a study of T cell responses to AZD1222 COVID-19 vaccine. Profiled with immunoSEQ multiplex PCR; TCRdb holds only in-frame clones, not every one. The sample includes fewer than 150,000 clones, 92% seen only once; the top ten take around 10%. The source material was peripheral blood, sampled 28 days after the second AZD1222 dose. The source is an adult who received the AZD1222 COVID-19 vaccine. CDR3s include the opening cysteine and the closing phenylalanine or tryptophan. D genes are given only for firm matches.

j_call: TRBJ2-3; d_call: TRBD2; v_call: TRBV11-3; cdr3_aa: CASSRGITSGKTDTQYF
j_call: TRBJ1-2; d_call: .; v_call: TRBV12-3/TRBV12-4; cdr3_aa: CASSLAGNYGYTF
j_call: TRBJ2-7; d_call: .; v_call: TRBV29-1; cdr3_aa: CSVLTGGQYEQYF
j_call: TRBJ2-4; d_call: .; v_call: TRBV9; cdr3_aa: CASSVGISIAKNIQYF
j_call: TRBJ1-2; d_call: .; v_call: TRBV5-5; cdr3_aa: CASSLSGMGNYGYTF
j_call: TRBJ1-5; d_call: .; v_call: TRBV19; cdr3_aa: CASRSANQPQHF
j_call: TRBJ2-7; d_call: TRBD2; v_call: TRBV9; cdr3_aa: CASSVGGTSLLSYEQYF
j_call: TRBJ1-3; d_call: TRBD1; v_call: TRBV5-1; cdr3_aa: CASSVGQGGNTIYF
j_call: TRBJ2-7; d_call: TRBD1; v_call: TRBV24-1; cdr3_aa: CATSEHRDRASYEQYF
j_call: TRBJ1-1; d_call: .; v_call: TRBV15; cdr3_aa: CATSRDRAGNTEAFF
j_call: TRBJ1-3; d_call: .; v_call: TRBV7-6; cdr3_aa: CASSLTARLSGNTIYF
j_call: TRBJ2-5; d_call: .; v_call: TRBV29-1; cdr3_aa: CSVKRTLAKETQYF
j_call: TRBJ1-3; d_call: .; v_call: TRBV18; cdr3_aa: CASSPGHLGNTIYF
j_call: TRBJ1-1; d_call: .; v_call: TRBV6-5; cdr3_aa: CASSSARGAFF
j_call: TRBJ2-6; d_call: TRBD1; v_call: TRBV19; cdr3_aa: CASSRFRGSGANVLTF
j_call: TRBJ2-3; d_call: TRBD2; v_call: TRBV9; cdr3_aa: CASSAERLARADTQYF
j_call: TRBJ1-5; d_call: .; v_call: TRBV28; cdr3_aa: CASSKKTGRGNQPQHF
j_call: TRBJ2-2; d_call: .; v_call: TRBV13; cdr3_aa: CASSLELHTANTGELFF
j_call: TRBJ2-7; d_call: .; v_call: TRBV30; cdr3_aa: CAWSVGGGLYEQYF
j_call: TRBJ1-5; d_call: TRBD1; v_call: TRBV5-6; cdr3_aa: CASSLTGGNQPQHF
j_call: TRBJ2-7; d_call: .; v_call: TRBV6-5; cdr3_aa: CASMRTARSYEQYF
j_call: TRBJ1-1; d_call: .; v_call: TRBV7-2; cdr3_aa: CASSSTTGGTEAFF
j_call: TRBJ2-5; d_call: TRBD1; v_call: TRBV7-7; cdr3_aa: CASSLGSTGVGETQYF
j_call: TRBJ2-7; d_call: .; v_call: TRBV6-5; cdr3_aa: CASSTRVSYEQYF
j_call: TRBJ2-5; d_call: .; v_call: TRBV29-1; cdr3_aa: CSVEDREQIQETQYF
j_call: TRBJ2-3; d_call: .; v_call: TRBV12-2; cdr3_aa: CASRQNLSGGDGNTQYF
j_call: TRBJ2-7; d_call: .; v_call: TRBV3-1/TRBV3-2; cdr3_aa: CASSPGGSEQYF
j_call: TRBJ2-6; d_call: .; v_call: TRBV4-1; cdr3_aa: CASESVSGANVLTF
j_call: TRBJ2-7; d_call: .; v_call: TRBV28; cdr3_aa: CASSGLYSRTISYEQYF
j_call: TRBJ2-1; d_call: TRBD2; v_call: TRBV5-4; cdr3_aa: CASRAGNSGGGFPFF
j_call: TRBJ1-2; d_call: TRBD1; v_call: TRBV7-9; cdr3_aa: CASSWDRGGGYTF
j_call: TRBJ1-4; d_call: .; v_call: TRBV7-8; cdr3_aa: CASSSARVATNEKLFF
j_call: TRBJ2-5; d_call: TRBD2; v_call: TRBV29-1; cdr3_aa: CSVVRLRLTSGGQETQYF
j_call: TRBJ1-2; d_call: .; v_call: TRBV28; cdr3_aa: CASRVTGMDGYTF
j_call: TRBJ1-1; d_call: .; v_call: TRBV5-4; cdr3_aa: CASSTPDRNTEAFF
j_call: TRBJ1-2; d_call: TRBD1; v_call: TRBV6-5; cdr3_aa: CASTWTGGIYGYTF
j_call: TRBJ2-1; d_call: TRBD1; v_call: TRBV29-1; cdr3_aa: CSVEDRGLYNEQFF
j_call: TRBJ1-5; d_call: .; v_call: TRBV18; cdr3_aa: CASSPGAGAGQPQHF
j_call: TRBJ1-2; d_call: TRBD1; v_call: TRBV2; cdr3_aa: CASSVGQVLPYGYTF
j_call: TRBJ1-2; d_call: .; v_call: TRBV5-1; cdr3_aa: CASSLAVIGAGGYTF
j_call: TRBJ2-1; d_call: TRBD2; v_call: TRBV28; cdr3_aa: CASTPSSGGFNEQFF
j_call: TRBJ2-2; d_call: .; v_call: TRBV5-1; cdr3_aa: CASSLASMGGDGELFF
j_call: TRBJ1-2; d_call: .; v_call: TRBV5-6; cdr3_aa: CASSLYQGVYDGYTF
j_call: TRBJ1-5; d_call: .; v_call: TRBV27; cdr3_aa: CASSSQGTLLFGNQPQHF
j_call: TRBJ1-3; d_call: TRBD1; v_call: TRBV11-2; cdr3_aa: CASSLGTGGNTIYF
j_call: TRBJ1-1; d_call: .; v_call: TRBV2; cdr3_aa: CASTPTGNTEAFF
j_call: TRBJ2-2; d_call: .; v_call: TRBV27; cdr3_aa: CASSLRLQGPNTGELFF
j_call: TRBJ2-5; d_call: TRBD2; v_call: TRBV19; cdr3_aa: CASSMLAGGEETQYF
j_call: TRBJ1-5; d_call: TRBD1; v_call: TRBV7-8; cdr3_aa: CASSLTGQQPQHF
j_call: TRBJ1-4; d_call: .; v_call: TRBV19; cdr3_aa: CASSLRRDLAKSGEKLFF
j_call: TRBJ1-1; d_call: .; v_call: TRBV27; cdr3_aa: CASSFGVGTEAFF
j_call: TRBJ1-1; d_call: .; v_call: TRBV7-2; cdr3_aa: CASSVSRQTEAFF